This is a list of T cell receptor beta chains from one sample in a study of preoperative IRX-2 immunotherapy in early breast cancer. Sequenced by immunoSEQ multiplex PCR; TCRdb stores in-frame clones only, minus some. Here the sample spans some 25,000 clones, roughly nine tenths being singletons. Source: tumor tissue, taken after IRX-2 immunotherapy. The origin of the receptors is a human donor with breast cancer. Each CDR3 is given with its conserved first and last residue. D genes are given only for firm matches. Clone size is given for some rows only: seen once, a few or many times, or a class if the clone is expanded.

d_call: .; j_call: TRBJ1-3; v_call: TRBV4-1; clone_size: .; cdr3_nt: TGCGCCAGCAGCCAAGATAGACCCGACTCTGGAAACACCATATATTTT; cdr3_aa: CASSQDRPDSGNTIYF
d_call: .; j_call: TRBJ2-1; v_call: TRBV18; clone_size: .; cdr3_nt: TGTGCCAGCTCATCGTATCAGGGTGAGGGCAATGAGCAGTTCTTC; cdr3_aa: CASSSYQGEGNEQFF
d_call: TRBD1; j_call: TRBJ2-5; v_call: TRBV19; clone_size: .; cdr3_nt: TGTGCCAGTAGGAGGACAGGGGGAAGGGAGACCCAGTACTTC; cdr3_aa: CASRRTGGRETQYF
d_call: .; j_call: TRBJ2-5; v_call: TRBV25-1; clone_size: .; cdr3_nt: TGTGCCAGCAGTGTGACGGAAGAGACCCAGTACTTC; cdr3_aa: CASSVTEETQYF
d_call: .; j_call: TRBJ1-4; v_call: TRBV9; clone_size: .; cdr3_nt: TGTGCCAGCAGCGTAACTTTGGGGGAAAAACTGTTTTTT; cdr3_aa: CASSVTLGEKLFF
d_call: .; j_call: TRBJ1-1; v_call: TRBV18; clone_size: .; cdr3_nt: TGTGCCAGCTCACCACCTTTTGTTTTGACAGTAGCTTTCTTT; cdr3_aa: CASSPPFVLTVAFF
d_call: .; j_call: TRBJ2-3; v_call: TRBV2; clone_size: .; cdr3_nt: TGTGCCAGCAGTGCGGGATCCCTCGGGGCAGATACGCAGTATTTT; cdr3_aa: CASSAGSLGADTQYF
d_call: .; j_call: TRBJ2-3; v_call: TRBV18; clone_size: .; cdr3_nt: TGTGCCAGCTCACCACCGGGGAGGAAACGCACAGATACGCAGTATTTT; cdr3_aa: CASSPPGRKRTDTQYF
d_call: .; j_call: TRBJ2-3; v_call: TRBV6-4; clone_size: .; cdr3_nt: TGTGCCAGCAGTGACTCCAGGGGAGAAACAGATACGCAGTATTTT; cdr3_aa: CASSDSRGETDTQYF
d_call: TRBD1; j_call: TRBJ2-1; v_call: TRBV27; clone_size: .; cdr3_nt: TGTGCCAGCGGGCTACAGGGGGCGGGACGCAATGAGCAGTTCTTC; cdr3_aa: CASGLQGAGRNEQFF
d_call: TRBD1; j_call: TRBJ2-3; v_call: TRBV30; clone_size: .; cdr3_nt: TGTGCCTGGAGTGTTTTCGCGGGACAGGGATTCGCAGATACGCAGTATTTT; cdr3_aa: CAWSVFAGQGFADTQYF
d_call: TRBD1; j_call: TRBJ1-5; v_call: TRBV2; clone_size: .; cdr3_nt: TGTGCCAGCAGAATAGGACAGGGAGGGGGCAATCAGCCCCAGCATTTT; cdr3_aa: CASRIGQGGGNQPQHF
d_call: .; j_call: TRBJ1-3; v_call: TRBV5-4; clone_size: once; cdr3_nt: TGTGCCAGCAGCTTGGGTGCGGGGGCGGGAAACACCATATATTTT; cdr3_aa: CASSLGAGAGNTIYF
d_call: .; j_call: TRBJ2-7; v_call: TRBV7-2; clone_size: .; cdr3_nt: TGTGCCAGCAGCGCTACGACAGGTTCCTACGAGCAGTACTTC; cdr3_aa: CASSATTGSYEQYF
d_call: .; j_call: TRBJ2-3; v_call: TRBV7-6; clone_size: .; cdr3_nt: TGTGCCAGCAGCTTAGGGGGGGCAGGGAGAACAGATACGCAGTATTTT; cdr3_aa: CASSLGGAGRTDTQYF
d_call: .; j_call: TRBJ2-5; v_call: TRBV9; clone_size: .; cdr3_nt: TGTGCCAGCAGCGCAGGGGTGGGAGTAGTGTTGACCCAGTACTTC; cdr3_aa: CASSAGVGVVLTQYF
d_call: .; j_call: TRBJ2-2; v_call: TRBV5-1; clone_size: .; cdr3_nt: TGCGCCAGCAGCTTGGTAGGGGCGGCGAACACCGGGGAGCTGTTTTTT; cdr3_aa: CASSLVGAANTGELFF
d_call: .; j_call: TRBJ2-1; v_call: TRBV19; clone_size: .; cdr3_nt: TGTGCCAGTAGTATCTTCCGGGATCGGTTGAATGAGCAGTTCTTC; cdr3_aa: CASSIFRDRLNEQFF
d_call: .; j_call: TRBJ1-3; v_call: TRBV7-2; clone_size: .; cdr3_nt: TGTGCCAGCAGCTTTCGACGGCCGATACCCTCTGGAAACACCATATATTTT; cdr3_aa: CASSFRRPIPSGNTIYF
d_call: .; j_call: TRBJ1-6; v_call: TRBV4-1; clone_size: .; cdr3_nt: TGCGCCAGCAGCTACCGGGACGGGAATTCACCCCTCCACTTT; cdr3_aa: CASSYRDGNSPLHF
d_call: .; j_call: TRBJ2-7; v_call: TRBV7-8; clone_size: .; cdr3_nt: TGTGCCAGCAGCTTACTTCGGGGGCCCTACGAGCAGTACTTC; cdr3_aa: CASSLLRGPYEQYF
d_call: TRBD1; j_call: TRBJ2-5; v_call: TRBV5-6; clone_size: .; cdr3_nt: TGTGCCAGCACCCAACAGGGGTCGCAGACCCAGTACTTC; cdr3_aa: CASTQQGSQTQYF
d_call: .; j_call: TRBJ2-3; v_call: TRBV7-9; clone_size: .; cdr3_nt: TGTGCCAGCAGCTTAGCGGGGGGCCGCACAGATACGCAGTATTTT; cdr3_aa: CASSLAGGRTDTQYF